This T cell receptor beta chain is from a study of cytomegalovirus exposure and HLA in healthy donors. Regarding this clone: What it binds is unknown.

Study results and caveats: Accurate predictions that matched the HLA-A and HLA-B alleles of most subjects were reportedly made from TCR beta sequences.

Use of 60 Vbeta and 13 Jbeta primers characterized the PCR. Profiled with immunoSEQ multiplex PCR; TCRdb holds only in-frame clones, not every one. The sample lists approximately 190,000 clones, roughly 80% occurring once. With 0 bases removed from V and 4 bases from J, the gap between germline ends came to 7 bases. The CDR3 is 13 residues long. CDR1 SGDLS and CDR2 YYNGEE come from the germline V gene. This sequence was found in a man aged 35-49 years in good health and CMV-seropositive. This chain joins TRBV9 and TRBJ1-1; tentatively, D is TRBD1 (5 bases). The specimen sequenced was PBMCs. In DNA form, the CDR3 reads TGTGCCAGCAGCGTAGGACAGCGCACTGAAGCTTTCTTT. Its protein product is CASSVGQRTEAFF.